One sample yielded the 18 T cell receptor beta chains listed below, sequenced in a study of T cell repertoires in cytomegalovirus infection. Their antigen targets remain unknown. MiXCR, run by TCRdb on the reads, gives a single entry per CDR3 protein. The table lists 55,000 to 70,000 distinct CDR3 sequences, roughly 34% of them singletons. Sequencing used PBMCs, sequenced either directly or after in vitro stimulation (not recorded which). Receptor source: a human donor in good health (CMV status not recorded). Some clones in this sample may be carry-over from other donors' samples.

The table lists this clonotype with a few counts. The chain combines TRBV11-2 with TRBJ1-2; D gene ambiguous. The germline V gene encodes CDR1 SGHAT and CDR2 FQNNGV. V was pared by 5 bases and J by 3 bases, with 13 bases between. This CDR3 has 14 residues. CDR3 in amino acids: CASSPSGLHYGYTF. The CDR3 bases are TGTGCCAGCAGCCCCTCCGGGCTCCACTATGGCTACACCTTC.

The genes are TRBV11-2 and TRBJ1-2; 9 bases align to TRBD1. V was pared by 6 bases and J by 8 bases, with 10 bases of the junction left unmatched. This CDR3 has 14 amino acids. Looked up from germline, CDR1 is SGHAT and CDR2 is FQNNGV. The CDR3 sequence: CASRALGQGRGYTF. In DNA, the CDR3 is TGTGCCAGCAGAGCACTAGGACAGGGGAGGGGCTACACCTTC.

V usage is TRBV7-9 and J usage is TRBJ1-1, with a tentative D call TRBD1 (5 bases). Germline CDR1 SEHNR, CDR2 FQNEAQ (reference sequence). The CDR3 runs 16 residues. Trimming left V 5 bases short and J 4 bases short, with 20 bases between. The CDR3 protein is CASSPAWDPLGTEAFF. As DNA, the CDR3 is TGTGCCAGCAGCCCCGCCTGGGACCCATTAGGCACTGAAGCTTTCTTT.

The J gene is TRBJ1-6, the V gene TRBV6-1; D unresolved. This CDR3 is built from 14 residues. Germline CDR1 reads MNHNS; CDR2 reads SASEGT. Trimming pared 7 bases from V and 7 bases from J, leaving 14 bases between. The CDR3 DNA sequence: TGTGCCAGCACCAAAGGTCGGCCAAATTCACCCCTCCACTTT. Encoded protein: CASTKGRPNSPLHF.

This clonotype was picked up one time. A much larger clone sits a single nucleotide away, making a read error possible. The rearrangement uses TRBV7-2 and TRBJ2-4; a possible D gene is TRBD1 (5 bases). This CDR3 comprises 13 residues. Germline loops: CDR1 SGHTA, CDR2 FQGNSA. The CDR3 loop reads CVSSEASGYIQYF. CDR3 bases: TGTGTCAGCAGCGAGGCCTCAGGGTACATTCAGTACTTC.

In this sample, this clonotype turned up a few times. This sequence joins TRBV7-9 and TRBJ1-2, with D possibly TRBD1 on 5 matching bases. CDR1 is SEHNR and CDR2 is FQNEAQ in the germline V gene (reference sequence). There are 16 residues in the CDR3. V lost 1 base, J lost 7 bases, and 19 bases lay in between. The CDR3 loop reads CASSLGQGPQRGGYTF. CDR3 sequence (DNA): TGTGCCAGCAGCTTAGGGCAGGGACCCCAGAGAGGTGGCTACACCTTC.

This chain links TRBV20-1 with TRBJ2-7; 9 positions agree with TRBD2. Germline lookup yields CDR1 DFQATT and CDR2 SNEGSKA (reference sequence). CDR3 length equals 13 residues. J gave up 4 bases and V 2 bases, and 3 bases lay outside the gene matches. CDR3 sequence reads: CSARLAGTYEQYF. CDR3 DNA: TGCAGTGCTAGACTAGCGGGAACATACGAGCAGTACTTC.

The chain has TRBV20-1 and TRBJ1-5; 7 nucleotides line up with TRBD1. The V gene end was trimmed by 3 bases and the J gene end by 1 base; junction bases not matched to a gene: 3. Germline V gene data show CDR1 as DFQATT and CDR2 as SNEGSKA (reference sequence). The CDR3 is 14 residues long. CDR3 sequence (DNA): TGCAGTGCTAGGGGACAGACGAGCAATCAGCCCCAGCATTTT. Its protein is CSARGQTSNQPQHF.

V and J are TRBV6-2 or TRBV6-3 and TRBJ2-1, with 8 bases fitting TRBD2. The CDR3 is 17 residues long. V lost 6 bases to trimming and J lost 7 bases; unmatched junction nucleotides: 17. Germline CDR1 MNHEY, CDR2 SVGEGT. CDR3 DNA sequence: TGTGCCAGCAGCCCATCAACGACGGGAGGGCCTCGGAATGAGCAGTTCTTC. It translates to CASSPSTTGGPRNEQFF.

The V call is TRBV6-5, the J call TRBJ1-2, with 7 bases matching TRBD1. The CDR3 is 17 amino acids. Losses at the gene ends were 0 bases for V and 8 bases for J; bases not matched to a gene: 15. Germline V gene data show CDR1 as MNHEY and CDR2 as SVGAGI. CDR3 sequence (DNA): TGTGCCAGCAGTTACTCGCGGCCGACAGGGACGTTAAGAGGCTACACCTTC. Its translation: CASSYSRPTGTLRGYTF.

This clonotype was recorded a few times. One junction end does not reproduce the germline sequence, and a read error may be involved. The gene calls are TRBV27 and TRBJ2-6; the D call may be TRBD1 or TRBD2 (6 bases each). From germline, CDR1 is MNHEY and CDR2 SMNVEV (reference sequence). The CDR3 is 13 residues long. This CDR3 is CASGGRGVNVLTF. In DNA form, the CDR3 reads TGTGCCAGCGGAGGTAGGGGGGTCAACGTCCTGACTTTC.

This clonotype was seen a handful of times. DNA for the CDR3: TGTGCCAGCAGCTTAGGGGGCTCACCCCTCCACTTT. Translation: CASSLGGSPLHF. V usage is TRBV7-6 and J usage is TRBJ1-6; D possibly corresponds to TRBD1 (5 bases). The CDR3 is made up of 12 amino acids. CDR1 is SGHVS and CDR2 is FNYEAQ in the germline V gene. The ends were cut back, 1 base at V and 10 bases at J, with 5 bases in the middle.

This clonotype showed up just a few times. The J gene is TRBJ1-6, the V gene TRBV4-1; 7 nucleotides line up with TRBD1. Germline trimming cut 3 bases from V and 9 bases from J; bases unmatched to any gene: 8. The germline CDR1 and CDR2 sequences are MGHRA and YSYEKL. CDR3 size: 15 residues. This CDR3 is CASSQNRGQGSPLHF. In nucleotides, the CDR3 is TGCGCCAGCAGCCAGAACAGGGGCCAGGGTTCACCCCTCCACTTT.

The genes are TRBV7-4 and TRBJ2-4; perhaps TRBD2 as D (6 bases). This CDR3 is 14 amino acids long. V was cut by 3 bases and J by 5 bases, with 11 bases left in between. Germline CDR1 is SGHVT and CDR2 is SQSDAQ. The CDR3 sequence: CASSFGWEENIQYF. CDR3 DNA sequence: TGTGCCAGCAGCTTCGGCTGGGAGGAAAACATTCAGTACTTC. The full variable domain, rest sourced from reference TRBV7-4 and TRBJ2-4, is GAGVSQSPRYKVAKRGRDVALRCDSISGHVTLYWYRQTLGQGSEVLTYSQSDAQRDKSGRPSGRFSAERPERSVSTLKIQRTEQGDSAVYLCASSFGWEENIQYFGAGTRLSVL.

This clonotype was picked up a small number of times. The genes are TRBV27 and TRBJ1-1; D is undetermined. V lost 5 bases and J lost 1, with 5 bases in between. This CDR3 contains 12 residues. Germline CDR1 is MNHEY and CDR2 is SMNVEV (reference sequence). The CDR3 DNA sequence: TGTGCCAGCAGTACAGCGAACACTGAAGCTTTCTTT. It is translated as CASSTANTEAFF.

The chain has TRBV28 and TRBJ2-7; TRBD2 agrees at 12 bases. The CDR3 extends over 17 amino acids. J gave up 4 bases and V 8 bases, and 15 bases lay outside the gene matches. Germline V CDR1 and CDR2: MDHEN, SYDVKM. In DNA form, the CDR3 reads TGTGCCAGCTTAGGGACAGGGCGGACTAGCGGGAATTACGAGCAGTACTTC. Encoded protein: CASLGTGRTSGNYEQYF.

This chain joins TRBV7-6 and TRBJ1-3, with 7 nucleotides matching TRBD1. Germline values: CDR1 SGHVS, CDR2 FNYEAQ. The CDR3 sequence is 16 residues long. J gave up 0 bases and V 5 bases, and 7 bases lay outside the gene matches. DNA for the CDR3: TGTGCCAGCAGCCTCAGACAGGGAAGCTCTGGAAACACCATATATTTT. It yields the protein CASSLRQGSSGNTIYF.

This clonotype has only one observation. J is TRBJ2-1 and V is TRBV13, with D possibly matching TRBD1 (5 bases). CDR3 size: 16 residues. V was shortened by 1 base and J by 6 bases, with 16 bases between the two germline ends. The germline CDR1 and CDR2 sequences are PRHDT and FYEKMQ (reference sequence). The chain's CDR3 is CASSLAGRVSGNEQFF. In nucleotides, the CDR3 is TGTGCCAGCAGCTTAGCGGGCAGGGTTTCGGGCAATGAGCAGTTCTTC.